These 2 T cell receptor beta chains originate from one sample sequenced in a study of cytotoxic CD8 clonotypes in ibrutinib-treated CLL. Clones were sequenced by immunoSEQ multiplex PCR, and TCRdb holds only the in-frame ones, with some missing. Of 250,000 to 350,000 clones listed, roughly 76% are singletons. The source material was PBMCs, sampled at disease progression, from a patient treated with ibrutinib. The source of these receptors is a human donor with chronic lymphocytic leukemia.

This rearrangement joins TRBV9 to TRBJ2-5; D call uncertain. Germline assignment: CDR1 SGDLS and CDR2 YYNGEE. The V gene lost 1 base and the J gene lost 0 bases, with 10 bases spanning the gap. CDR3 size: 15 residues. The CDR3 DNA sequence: TGTGCCAGCAGCGTACTCAGTGGCGACCAAGAGACCCAGTACTTC. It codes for CASSVLSGDQETQYF.

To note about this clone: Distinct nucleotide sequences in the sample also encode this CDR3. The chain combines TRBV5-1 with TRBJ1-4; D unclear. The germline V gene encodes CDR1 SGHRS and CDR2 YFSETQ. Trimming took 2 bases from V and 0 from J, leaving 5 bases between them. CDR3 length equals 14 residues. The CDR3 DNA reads TGCGCCAGCAGCTTAAGTGCAACTAATGAAAAACTGTTTTTT. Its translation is CASSLSATNEKLFF. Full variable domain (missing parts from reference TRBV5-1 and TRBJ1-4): KAGVTQTPRYLIKTRGQQVTLSCSPISGHRSVSWYQQTPGQGLQFLFEYFSETQRNKGNFPGRFSGRQFSNSRSEMNVSTLELGDSALYLCASSLSATNEKLFFGSGTQLSVL.